The T cell receptor (beta chain) under discussion was sequenced for a study of blood T cells in healthy people across ages. Study results and caveats: Underestimates were what the diversity estimates from one million T cells were considered to be. Donor CMV status was unknown, possibly confounding expanded clonotype changes.

With a J-beta primer mix and a sample-barcoded 5' primer, a second PCR ran about 6 to 11 cycles. TCRdb independently ran MiXCR on the 5' RACE reads; one entry per CDR3 protein. The sample includes roughly 1 million distinct CDR3 sequences, around 27% seen only once; the top ten take less than 0.85%. V lost 3 bases, J lost 2 bases, and 9 bases lay in between. The CDR3 contains 14 residues. Germline V gene sequence: CDR1 SGDLS, CDR2 YYNGEE. Many counts were recorded for this clonotype. Its antigen remains unidentified. Healthy Russian Caucasian donors spanned ages roughly 6 to 90 years. This same sample was also part of a study on T cells of mothers and their children. That work contributes: Unrelated mother-child pairs always had slightly, but never significantly, lower normalized overlap than related pairs.

The chain joins TRBV9 to TRBJ1-3; D is possibly TRBD1 (5 bases). The source is a girl aged 2-10 years in good health. The material sequenced was blood. The CDR3 sequence: CASSDQGTGNTIYF. The CDR3 region has the DNA TGTGCCAGCAGCGACCAGGGAACTGGAAACACCATATATTTT.